Reported below is one TCR beta chain. Runs used v3.0 of the immunoSEQ assay and were done at survey level. Profiling relied on immunoSEQ multiplex PCR, and the TCRdb table lists in-frame clones only, not all of them. This repertoire shows approximately 11,000 clones, roughly 80% found once; its top ten account for 19%. This specimen belongs to a study of long-term antiretroviral therapy in people with HIV. The CDR3 contains 16 residues. CDR1 MGHRA and CDR2 YSYEKL come from the germline V gene. V was clipped by 0 bases and J by 0 bases, with 10 bases between them. The sequence came from a young man with HIV. Sequenced material: unsorted PBMCs, taken at the start of antiretroviral therapy, before treatment. The chain is built from TRBV4-1 and TRBJ2-3; unclear D gene. The DNA for the CDR3 is TGCGCCAGCAGCCAAGACCAAGCGCTCAGCACAGATACGCAGTATTTT. The encoded protein is CASSQDQALSTDTQYF.